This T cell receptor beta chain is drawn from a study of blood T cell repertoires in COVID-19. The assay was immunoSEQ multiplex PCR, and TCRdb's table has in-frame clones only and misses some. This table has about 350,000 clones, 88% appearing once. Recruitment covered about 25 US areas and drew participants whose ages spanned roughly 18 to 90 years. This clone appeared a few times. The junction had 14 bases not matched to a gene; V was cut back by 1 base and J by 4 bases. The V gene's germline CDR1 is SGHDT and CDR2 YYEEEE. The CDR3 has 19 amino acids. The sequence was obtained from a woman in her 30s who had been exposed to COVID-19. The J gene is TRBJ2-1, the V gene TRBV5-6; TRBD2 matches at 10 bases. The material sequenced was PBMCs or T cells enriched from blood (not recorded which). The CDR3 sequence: CASSLPGLALILGYNEQFF. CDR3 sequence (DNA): TGTGCCAGCAGCTTGCCGGGACTAGCGTTAATTTTGGGTTACAATGAGCAGTTCTTC.